This record concerns one T cell receptor (beta chain) sequence. Generated by immunoSEQ multiplex PCR, the TCRdb table keeps only in-frame clones and is missing some. In the table there are over 150,000 clones, roughly 82% of which are singletons. The source of the sample is a study of blood T cell repertoires in COVID-19. The CDR3 has 13 residues. Germline V gives CDR1 SEHNR, CDR2 FQNEAQ (reference sequence). The ends were cut back, 5 bases at V and 3 bases at J, with 11 bases in the middle. This clonotype was obtained from a human donor in a cohort sampled during active COVID-19. The V call is TRBV7-9, the J call TRBJ2-7; D gene ambiguous. The sample was peripheral blood. The DNA for the CDR3 is TGTGCCAGCAGCCCCTCCTCTAACTACGAGCAGTACTTC. This gives the protein CASSPSSNYEQYF.